This T cell receptor (beta chain) was documented in a study of blood T cells in healthy people across ages. This CDR3 is 16 amino acids long. The germline V gene has CDR1 MNHNS and CDR2 SASEGT. A second PCR of about 6 to 11 cycles used a sample-barcoded 5' primer and a J-beta primer mix. MiXCR was run by TCRdb on the 5' RACE reads, yielding one entry per CDR3 protein. The sample consists of roughly 1,700,000 distinct CDR3 sequences, 28% of them appearing once. The sequenced sample was blood. This receptor was obtained from a woman under 40 in good health. The chain couples TRBV6-1 to TRBJ2-1; maybe TRBD2 (6 bases). The J call may be incorrect, as the DNA end agrees better with TRBJ2-7. CDR3 sequence: CASSAASASSYNEQYF. The CDR3 DNA sequence: TGTGCCAGCAGCGCCGCTAGCGCAAGCTCCTACAATGAGCAGTACTTC.